This TCR beta chain was observed in a study of blood T cell repertoires in COVID-19. This clone was found once. TCRdb's copy holds only in-frame clones and misses some; the assay was immunoSEQ multiplex PCR. The repertoire holds about 87,000 clones, roughly nine tenths seen once, with approximately 5.6% in the top ten. V was pared by 4 bases and J by 4 bases, with 6 bases of the junction left unmatched. The CDR3 totals 13 residues. CDR1 is SQVTM, CDR2 ANQGSEA, per germline. Sequencing was performed on peripheral blood. The V and J genes are TRBV29-1 and TRBJ1-1; 7 positions agree with TRBD1. This sequence was found in a woman of 80 years or more with active COVID-19. The CDR3 spells CSVGGGRGTEAFF. The DNA for the CDR3 is TGCAGCGTTGGAGGGGGCAGGGGCACTGAAGCTTTCTTT.